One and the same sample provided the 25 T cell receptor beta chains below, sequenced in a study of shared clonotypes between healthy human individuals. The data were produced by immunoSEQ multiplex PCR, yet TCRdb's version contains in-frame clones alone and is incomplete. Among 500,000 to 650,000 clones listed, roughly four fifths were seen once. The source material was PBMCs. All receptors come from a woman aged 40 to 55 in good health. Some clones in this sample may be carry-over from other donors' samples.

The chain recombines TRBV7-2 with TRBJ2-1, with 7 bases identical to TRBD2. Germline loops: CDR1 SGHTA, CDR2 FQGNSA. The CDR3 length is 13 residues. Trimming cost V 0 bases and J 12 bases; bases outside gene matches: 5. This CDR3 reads CASSLAGASGQFF. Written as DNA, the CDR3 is TGTGCCAGCAGCTTAGCAGGGGCTAGCGGGCAGTTCTTC.

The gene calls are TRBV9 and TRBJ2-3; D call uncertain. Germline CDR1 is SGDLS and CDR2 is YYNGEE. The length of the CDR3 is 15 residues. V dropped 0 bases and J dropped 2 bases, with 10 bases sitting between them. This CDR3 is CASSVEGRPTDTQYF. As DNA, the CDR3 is TGTGCCAGCAGCGTAGAGGGTCGCCCCACAGATACGCAGTATTTT.

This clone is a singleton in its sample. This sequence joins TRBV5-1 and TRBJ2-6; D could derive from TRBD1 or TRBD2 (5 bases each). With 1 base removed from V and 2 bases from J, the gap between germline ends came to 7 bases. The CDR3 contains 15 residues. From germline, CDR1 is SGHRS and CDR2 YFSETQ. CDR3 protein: CASSLRGPGANVLTF. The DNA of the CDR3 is TGCGCCAGCAGCTTGCGGGGCCCTGGGGCCAACGTCCTGACTTTC.

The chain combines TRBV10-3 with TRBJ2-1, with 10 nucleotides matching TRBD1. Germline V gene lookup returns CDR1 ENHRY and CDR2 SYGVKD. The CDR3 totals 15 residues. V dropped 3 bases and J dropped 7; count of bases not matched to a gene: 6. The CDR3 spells CAISEGTGVGNEQFF. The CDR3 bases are TGTGCCATCAGTGAAGGGACAGGGGTCGGGAATGAGCAGTTCTTC.

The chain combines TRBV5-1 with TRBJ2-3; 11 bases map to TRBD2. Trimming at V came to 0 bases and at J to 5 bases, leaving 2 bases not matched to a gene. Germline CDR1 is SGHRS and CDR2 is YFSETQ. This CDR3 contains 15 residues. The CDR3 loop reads CASSLVTSGKDTQYF. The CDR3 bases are TGCGCCAGCAGCTTGGTGACTAGCGGGAAAGATACGCAGTATTTT.

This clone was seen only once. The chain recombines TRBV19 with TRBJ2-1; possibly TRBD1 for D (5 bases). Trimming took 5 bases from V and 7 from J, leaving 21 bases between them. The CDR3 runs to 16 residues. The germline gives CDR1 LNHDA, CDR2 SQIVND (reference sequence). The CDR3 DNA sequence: TGTGCCAGTAGTGCCTCGAAGGGGCTTAATTTTAATGAGCAGTTCTTC. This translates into CASSASKGLNFNEQFF.

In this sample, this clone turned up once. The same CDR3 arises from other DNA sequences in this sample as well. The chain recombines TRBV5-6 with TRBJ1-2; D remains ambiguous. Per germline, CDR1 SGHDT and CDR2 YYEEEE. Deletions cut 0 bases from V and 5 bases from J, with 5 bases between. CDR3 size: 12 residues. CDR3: CASSLAGYGYTF. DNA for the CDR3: TGTGCCAGCAGCTTGGCGGGGTATGGCTACACCTTC.

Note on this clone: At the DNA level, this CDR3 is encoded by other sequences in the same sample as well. The CDR3 DNA is TGTGCCAGCAGCTTCCTAGCGAACACCGGGGAGCTGTTTTTT. Translation: CASSFLANTGELFF. V gene TRBV7-3 combines with J gene TRBJ2-2; D is unresolved. CDR3 size: 14 residues. CDR1 and CDR2 (germline): SGHTA, FQGTGA. The germline V and J ends were trimmed by 3 bases and 0 bases, with 5 bases remaining between them.

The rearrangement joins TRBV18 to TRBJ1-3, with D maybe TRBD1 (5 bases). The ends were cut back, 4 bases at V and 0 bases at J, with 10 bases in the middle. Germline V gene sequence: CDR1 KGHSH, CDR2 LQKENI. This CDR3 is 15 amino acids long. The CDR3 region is CASSLSGTSGNTIYF. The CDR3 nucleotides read TGTGCCAGCTCACTCTCAGGGACCTCTGGAAACACCATATATTTT.

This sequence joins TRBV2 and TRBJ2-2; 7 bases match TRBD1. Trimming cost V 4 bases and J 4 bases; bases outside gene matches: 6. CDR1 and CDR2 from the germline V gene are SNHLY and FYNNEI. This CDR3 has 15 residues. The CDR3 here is CASSALGQLTGELFF. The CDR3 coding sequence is TGTGCCAGCAGTGCCCTGGGACAGCTCACCGGGGAGCTGTTTTTT.

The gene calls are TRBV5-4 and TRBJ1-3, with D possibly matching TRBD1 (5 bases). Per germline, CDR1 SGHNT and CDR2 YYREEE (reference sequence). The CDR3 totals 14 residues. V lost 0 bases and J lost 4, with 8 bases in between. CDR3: CASSLAGAGNTIYF. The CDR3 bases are TGTGCCAGCAGCTTGGCTGGGGCGGGAAACACCATATATTTT.

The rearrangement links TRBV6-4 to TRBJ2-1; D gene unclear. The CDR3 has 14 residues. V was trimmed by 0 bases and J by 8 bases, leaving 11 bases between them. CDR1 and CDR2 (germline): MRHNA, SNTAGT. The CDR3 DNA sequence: TGTGCCAGCAGTGACTCGAGGACCGCGGATGAGCAGTTCTTC. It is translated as CASSDSRTADEQFF.

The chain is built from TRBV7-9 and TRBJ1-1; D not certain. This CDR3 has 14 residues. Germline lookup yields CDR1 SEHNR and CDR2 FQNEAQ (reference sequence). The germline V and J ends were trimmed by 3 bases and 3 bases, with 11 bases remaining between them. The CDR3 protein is CASSFGGPHTEAFF. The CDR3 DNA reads TGTGCCAGCAGCTTCGGCGGTCCACACACTGAAGCTTTCTTT. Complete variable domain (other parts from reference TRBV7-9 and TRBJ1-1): DTGVSQNPRHKITKRGQNVTFRCDPISEHNRLYWYRQTLGQGPEFLTYFQNEAQLEKSRLLSDRFSAERPKGSFSTLEIQRTEQGDSAMYLCASSFGGPHTEAFFGQGTRLTVV.

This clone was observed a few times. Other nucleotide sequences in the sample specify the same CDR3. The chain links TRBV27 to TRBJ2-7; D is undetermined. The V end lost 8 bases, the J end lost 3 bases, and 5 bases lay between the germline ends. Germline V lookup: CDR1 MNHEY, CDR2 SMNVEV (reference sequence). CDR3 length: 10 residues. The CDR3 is CASGDYEQYF. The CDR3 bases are TGTGCCAGCGGGGACTACGAGCAGTACTTC.

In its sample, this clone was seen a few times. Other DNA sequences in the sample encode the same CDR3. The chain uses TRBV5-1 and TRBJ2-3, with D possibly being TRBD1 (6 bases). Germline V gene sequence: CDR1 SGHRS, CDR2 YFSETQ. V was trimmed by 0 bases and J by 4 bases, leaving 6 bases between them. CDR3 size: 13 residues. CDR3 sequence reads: CASSLEGADTQYF. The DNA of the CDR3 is TGCGCCAGCAGCTTGGAGGGGGCAGATACGCAGTATTTT.

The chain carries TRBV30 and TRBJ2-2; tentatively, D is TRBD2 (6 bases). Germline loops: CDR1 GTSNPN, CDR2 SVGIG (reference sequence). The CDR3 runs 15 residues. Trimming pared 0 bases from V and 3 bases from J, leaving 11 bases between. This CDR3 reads CAWSVFGGYTGELFF. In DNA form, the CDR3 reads TGTGCCTGGAGTGTATTTGGAGGGTACACCGGGGAGCTGTTTTTT.

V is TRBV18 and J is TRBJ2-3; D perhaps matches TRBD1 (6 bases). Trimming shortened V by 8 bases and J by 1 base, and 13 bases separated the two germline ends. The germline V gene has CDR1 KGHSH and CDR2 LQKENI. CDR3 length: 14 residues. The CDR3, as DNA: TGTGCCAGCGGTCAGGGGCTCGGCACAGATACGCAGTATTTT. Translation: CASGQGLGTDTQYF.

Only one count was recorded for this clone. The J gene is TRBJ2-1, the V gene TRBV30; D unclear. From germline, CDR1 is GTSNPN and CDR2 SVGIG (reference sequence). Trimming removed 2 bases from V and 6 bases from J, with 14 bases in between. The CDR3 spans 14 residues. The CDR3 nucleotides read TGTGCCTGGAGTCAGACTCACACAGTCAATGAGCAGTTCTTC. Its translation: CAWSQTHTVNEQFF.

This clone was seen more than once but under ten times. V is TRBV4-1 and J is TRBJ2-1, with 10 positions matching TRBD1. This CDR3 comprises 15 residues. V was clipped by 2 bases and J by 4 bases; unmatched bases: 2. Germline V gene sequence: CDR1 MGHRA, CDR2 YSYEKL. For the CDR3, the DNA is TGCGCCAGCAGCCAACAGGGACAGGGGTACAATGAGCAGTTCTTC. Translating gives CASSQQGQGYNEQFF.

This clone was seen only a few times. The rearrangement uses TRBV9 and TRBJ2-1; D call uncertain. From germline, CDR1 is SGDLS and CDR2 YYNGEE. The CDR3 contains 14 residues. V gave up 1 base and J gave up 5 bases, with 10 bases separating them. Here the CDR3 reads CASSVTGGHNEQFF. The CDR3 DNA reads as TGTGCCAGCAGCGTAACGGGTGGGCACAATGAGCAGTTCTTC.

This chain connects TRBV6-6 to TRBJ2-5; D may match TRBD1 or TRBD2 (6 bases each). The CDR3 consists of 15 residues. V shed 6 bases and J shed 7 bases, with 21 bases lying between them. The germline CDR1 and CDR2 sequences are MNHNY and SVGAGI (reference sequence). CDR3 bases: TGTGCCAGCAGCCCCGAAGTAGGGGGGCTTGGGACCCAGTACTTC. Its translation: CASSPEVGGLGTQYF.

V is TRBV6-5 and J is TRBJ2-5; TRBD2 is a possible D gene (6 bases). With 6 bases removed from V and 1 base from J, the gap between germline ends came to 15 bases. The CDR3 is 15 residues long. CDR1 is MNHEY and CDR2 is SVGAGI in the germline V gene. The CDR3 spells CASSPPGLAQETQYF. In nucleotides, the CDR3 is TGTGCCAGCAGCCCTCCGGGACTCGCCCAAGAGACCCAGTACTTC.

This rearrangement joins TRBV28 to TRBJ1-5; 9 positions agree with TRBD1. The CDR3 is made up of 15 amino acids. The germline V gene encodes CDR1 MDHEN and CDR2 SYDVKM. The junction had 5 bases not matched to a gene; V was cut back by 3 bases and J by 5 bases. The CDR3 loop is CASSFGDRDYQPQHF. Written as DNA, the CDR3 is TGTGCCAGCAGTTTCGGGGACAGGGATTATCAGCCCCAGCATTTT.

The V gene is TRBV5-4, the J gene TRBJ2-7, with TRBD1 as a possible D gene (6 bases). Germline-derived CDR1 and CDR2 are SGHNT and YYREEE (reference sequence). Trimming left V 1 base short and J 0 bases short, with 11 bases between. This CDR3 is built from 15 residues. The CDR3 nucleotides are TGTGCCAGCAGCTTGCAGGGGCCCAGCTCCTACGAGCAGTACTTC. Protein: CASSLQGPSSYEQYF.

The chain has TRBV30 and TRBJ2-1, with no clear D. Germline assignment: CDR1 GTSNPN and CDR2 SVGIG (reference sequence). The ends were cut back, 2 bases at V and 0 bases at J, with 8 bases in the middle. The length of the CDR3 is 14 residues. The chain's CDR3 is CAWSTGSSYNEQFF. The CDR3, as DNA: TGTGCCTGGAGTACGGGTAGCTCCTACAATGAGCAGTTCTTC. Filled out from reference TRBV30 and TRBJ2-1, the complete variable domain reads SQTIHQWPATLVQPVGSPLSLECTVEGTSNPNLYWYRQAAGRGLQLLFYSVGIGQISSEVPQNLSASRPQDRQFILSSKKLLLSDSGFYLCAWSTGSSYNEQFFGPGTRLTVL.